One sample yielded the 4 T cell receptor beta chains listed below, sequenced in a study of cytomegalovirus exposure and HLA in healthy donors. Amplification used 60 Vbeta primers and 13 Jbeta primers. TCRdb's copy holds only in-frame clones and misses some; the assay was immunoSEQ multiplex PCR. The sample contains roughly 77,000 clones, approximately 75% of which appear only once. Sequenced material: PBMCs. These receptors came from a woman in her 40s in good health and CMV-seropositive.

This clone is medium-sized by share. The V and J genes are TRBV11-2 and TRBJ1-1; possibly TRBD1 for D (5 bases). The germline V gene encodes CDR1 SGHAT and CDR2 FQNNGV. Trimming stripped 4 bases from V and 4 bases from J, with 16 bases between. This CDR3 region has 15 residues. The CDR3 DNA follows: TGTGCCAGCAGCTCCCTCGGACGGAGGGGCACTGAAGCTTTCTTT. It yields the protein CASSSLGRRGTEAFF.

The rearrangement links TRBV7-8 to TRBJ2-5; 16 bases align to TRBD2. This CDR3 comprises 19 residues. The V segment lost 5 bases and the J segment 5 bases; nucleotides outside the gene matches: 14. The V gene's germline CDR1 is SGHVS and CDR2 FQNEAQ. In DNA form, the CDR3 reads TGTGCCAGCAGCCAATCATTCGGGACTAGCGGGGGGGCCGGTGAGACCCAGTACTTC. It codes for CASSQSFGTSGGAGETQYF.

The chain combines TRBV5-6 with TRBJ2-3, with 8 bases matching TRBD2. The CDR3 runs to 18 residues. V trimming: 3 bases; J trimming: 2 bases; junction bases outside the gene matches: 14. The germline V gene encodes CDR1 SGHDT and CDR2 YYEEEE. The DNA of the CDR3 is TGTGCCAGCAGCTCGGGTCCCCCAGCGGGGGATTTCACAGATACGCAGTATTTT. It is translated as CASSSGPPAGDFTDTQYF.

V gene TRBV5-6 combines with J gene TRBJ1-6; maybe TRBD1 (6 bases). In germline, CDR1 is SGHDT, CDR2 YYEEEE. CDR3 length equals 13 residues. Trimming took off 3 bases at V and 9 bases at J, with 10 bases between the two ends. CDR3 nucleotide sequence: TGTGCCAGCAGCTCCCAGACAGGTTCACCCCTCCACTTT. It encodes CASSSQTGSPLHF.